The 24 T cell receptor beta chains below were found in one sample sequenced in a study of T cell responses to AZD1222 COVID-19 vaccine. Repertoires were generated with immunoSEQ multiplex PCR, while TCRdb's copy carries only in-frame clones and drops some. The data contain about 150,000 clones, 90% to 95% of them singletons. The sample was peripheral blood, taken on day 0 of AZD1222 vaccination. Receptors were obtained from an adult in good health.

The CDR3 DNA sequence: TGTGCCAGCAGCCGATACTATAGCAATCAGCCCCAGCATTTT. Translated, it gives CASSRYYSNQPQHF. The chain links TRBV2 to TRBJ1-5, with D unclear. The ends were cut back, 6 bases at V and 0 bases at J, with 9 bases in the middle. The CDR3 is 14 amino acids. Germline CDR1 and CDR2: SNHLY and FYNNEI.

J is TRBJ2-7 and V is TRBV6-4; D may be TRBD2 (6 bases). Looked up from germline, CDR1 is MRHNA and CDR2 is SNTAGT. V was pared by 3 bases and J by 1 base, with 13 bases between. This CDR3 has 15 amino acids. CDR3 in amino acids: CASSEDSGESYEQYF. CDR3 coding DNA: TGTGCCAGCAGTGAGGATAGCGGTGAATCCTACGAGCAGTACTTC.

This clone occurred once. J is TRBJ1-6 and V is TRBV30, with D perhaps matching TRBD1 (5 bases). The germline V and J ends were trimmed by 2 bases and 5 bases, with 13 bases remaining between them. The CDR3 consists of 15 residues. Germline CDR1 GTSNPN, CDR2 SVGIG (reference sequence). The chain's CDR3 is CAWSQGSAHNSPLHF. The CDR3 bases are TGTGCCTGGAGTCAGGGAAGCGCCCATAATTCACCCCTCCACTTT.

This clone appeared a few times. The V and J genes are TRBV4-1 and TRBJ1-4, with D tentatively TRBD1 (5 bases). The CDR3 sequence is 13 residues long. V lost 1 base and J 8 bases, leaving 8 bases between the germline ends. Germline V gene sequence: CDR1 MGHRA, CDR2 YSYEKL. Written as DNA, the CDR3 is TGCGCCAGCAGCCAAGTTCCAGGGGAAAAACTGTTTTTT. Translation: CASSQVPGEKLFF.

DNA for the CDR3: TGTGCCAGCAGCCCCCCTAGCGTCAATGAGCAGTTCTTC. Its protein product is CASSPPSVNEQFF. V usage is TRBV7-9 and J usage is TRBJ2-1, with D possibly TRBD2 on 6 matching bases. This CDR3 comprises 13 residues. Trimming took 5 bases from V and 6 from J, leaving 11 bases between them. Germline values: CDR1 SEHNR, CDR2 FQNEAQ (reference sequence).

The chain is built from TRBV19 and TRBJ1-4; perhaps TRBD1 as D (5 bases). V lost 5 bases to trimming and J lost 8 bases, with 18 bases between them. Germline V gene lookup returns CDR1 LNHDA and CDR2 SQIVND (reference sequence). This CDR3 has 15 amino acids. The CDR3: CASSDSSAGREKLFF. The CDR3, as DNA: TGTGCCAGTAGTGACTCTTCGGCAGGGAGAGAAAAACTGTTTTTT.

The chain has TRBV6-6 and TRBJ1-4, with a possible D match to TRBD1 (5 bases). The CDR3 totals 14 residues. The germline CDR1 and CDR2 sequences are MNHNY and SVGAGI (reference sequence). The V end lost 5 bases, the J end lost 8 bases, and 15 bases lay between the germline ends. The CDR3 region is CASSGWAGGEKLFF. The CDR3 DNA follows: TGTGCCAGCAGTGGATGGGCGGGGGGGGAAAAACTGTTTTTT.

This clone was seen only once. The chain links TRBV11-2 to TRBJ2-7, with D possibly being TRBD1 or TRBD2 (5 bases each). Trimming pared 3 bases from V and 13 bases from J, leaving 25 bases between. Per the germline V gene, CDR1 is SGHAT and CDR2 is FQNNGV. The CDR3 spans 15 residues. CDR3 residues: CASSLALVRTGRPYF. DNA of the CDR3: TGTGCCAGCAGCTTGGCCTTGGTCCGGACGGGACGTCCTTACTTC.

This clone was seen more than once but under ten times. The V gene is TRBV6-4, the J gene TRBJ2-1; 10 bases are shared with TRBD2. The junction had 6 bases not matched to a gene; V was cut back by 5 bases and J by 5 bases. The CDR3 has 15 residues. In germline, CDR1 is MRHNA, CDR2 SNTAGT. For the CDR3, the DNA is TGTGCCAGCAGTCCCCTAGCGGGGGCCCACAATGAGCAGTTCTTC. Translated: CASSPLAGAHNEQFF.

The rearrangement uses TRBV6-1 and TRBJ1-1; the match to TRBD1 covers 7 bases. V lost 2 bases to trimming and J lost 1 base; unmatched junction nucleotides: 10. Germline V gene data show CDR1 as MNHNS and CDR2 as SASEGT. This CDR3 contains 17 residues. The CDR3 region has the DNA TGTGCCAGCAGTGAACCAGGTTTAGGGGGCACGAACACTGAAGCTTTCTTT. Amino acid sequence: CASSEPGLGGTNTEAFF.

This chain links TRBV27 with TRBJ2-2, with D maybe TRBD1 (6 bases). CDR1 is MNHEY and CDR2 is SMNVEV in the germline V gene (reference sequence). The CDR3 extends over 13 amino acids. Trimming stripped 5 bases from V and 7 bases from J, with 11 bases between. CDR3 DNA sequence: TGTGCCAGCAGTCCACAGGGTTACGGGGAGCTGTTTTTT. It codes for CASSPQGYGELFF.

This chain connects TRBV5-1 to TRBJ2-2, with unresolved D. Germline CDR1 and CDR2: SGHRS and YFSETQ. V was clipped by 4 bases and J by 4 bases, with 14 bases between them. The CDR3 length is 15 residues. The CDR3 nucleotides are TGCGCCAGCAGCATCGGACCCCCGGCCACCGGGGAGCTGTTTTTT. Protein: CASSIGPPATGELFF.

The chain carries TRBV14 and TRBJ1-1; D is unclear. The CDR3 spans 11 residues. Germline-derived CDR1 and CDR2 are SGHDN and FVKESK. Trimming pared 4 bases from V and 8 bases from J, leaving 8 bases between. The CDR3 bases are TGTGCCAGCAGCCCCATGGGGGAAGCTTTCTTT. The encoded protein is CASSPMGEAFF. The whole variable domain, remainder taken from reference TRBV14 and TRBJ1-1, is EAGVTQFPSHSVIEKGQTVTLRCDPISGHDNLYWYRRVMGKEIKFLLHFVKESKQDESGMPNNRFLAERTGGTYSTLKVQPAELEDSGVYFCASSPMGEAFFGQGTRLTVV.

This clone is a singleton in its sample. The V and J genes are TRBV2 and TRBJ2-1, with D maybe TRBD2 (5 bases). The germline V gene encodes CDR1 SNHLY and CDR2 FYNNEI. The CDR3 runs 14 residues. V was cut by 6 bases and J by 8 bases, with 17 bases left in between. The CDR3 DNA sequence: TGTGCCAGCAGGCCTGGCGGGCCTAGGGATGAGCAGTTCTTC. It encodes CASRPGGPRDEQFF.

This chain joins TRBV5-1 and TRBJ2-5; 7 nucleotides line up with TRBD2. Per germline, CDR1 SGHRS and CDR2 YFSETQ. The CDR3 length is 15 residues. Losses at the gene ends were 0 bases for V and 1 base for J; bases not matched to a gene: 3. CDR3 sequence (DNA): TGCGCCAGCAGCTTGGTAGGGACTATCCAAGAGACCCAGTACTTC. Protein sequence: CASSLVGTIQETQYF. The whole variable domain, remainder taken from reference TRBV5-1 and TRBJ2-5, is KAGVTQTPRYLIKTRGQQVTLSCSPISGHRSVSWYQQTPGQGLQFLFEYFSETQRNKGNFPGRFSGRQFSNSRSEMNVSTLELGDSALYLCASSLVGTIQETQYFGPGTRLLVL.

The chain couples TRBV9 to TRBJ2-2; no reliable D call. This CDR3 is 14 amino acids long. Trimming removed 3 bases from V and 3 bases from J, with 9 bases in between. Germline CDR1 is SGDLS and CDR2 is YYNGEE. CDR3 DNA: TGTGCCAGCAGCGGCGCTAGTTACACCGGGGAGCTGTTTTTT. Protein product: CASSGASYTGELFF.

The rearrangement uses TRBV12-5 and TRBJ2-7, with D hard to call. Germline V lookup: CDR1 LGHNT, CDR2 FRNRAP. With 6 bases removed from V and 5 bases from J, the gap between germline ends came to 8 bases. The CDR3 contains 11 residues. The DNA for the CDR3 is TGTGCTAGTGGGGGTTCTGACGAGCAGTACTTC. Translated, it gives CASGGSDEQYF.

This sequence joins TRBV11-2 and TRBJ2-1; the match to TRBD2 covers 13 bases. The V and J ends lost 5 bases and 10 bases, in that order; junction bases with no gene match: 8. CDR1 and CDR2 (germline): SGHAT, FQNNGV. The CDR3 loop spans 15 amino acids. DNA of the CDR3: TGTGCCAGCAGCCAAACTAGCGGGGGGGCCGGGGAGCAGTTCTTC. This translates into CASSQTSGGAGEQFF.

V gene TRBV7-9 combines with J gene TRBJ2-7; 7 bases align to TRBD1. The CDR3 is 14 residues long. Per the germline V gene, CDR1 is SEHNR and CDR2 is FQNEAQ (reference sequence). With 4 bases clipped from V and 2 bases from J, the junction kept 5 bases outside the gene matches. The CDR3 region has the DNA TGTGCCAGCAGCTATGACAGGGTGGCCTACGAGCAGTACTTC. Its translation is CASSYDRVAYEQYF. Full variable domain (rest looked up from reference TRBV7-9 and TRBJ2-7): DTGVSQNPRHKITKRGQNVTFRCDPISEHNRLYWYRQTLGQGPEFLTYFQNEAQLEKSRLLSDRFSAERPKGSFSTLEIQRTEQGDSAMYLCASSYDRVAYEQYFGPGTRLTVT.

The V gene is TRBV2, the J gene TRBJ1-5; the D is unclear. Looked up from germline, CDR1 is SNHLY and CDR2 is FYNNEI. V lost 6 bases and J lost 9, with 9 bases in between. This CDR3 has 11 amino acids. The CDR3 region is CASSGLGPQHF. In DNA, the CDR3 is TGTGCCAGCAGCGGTCTAGGGCCCCAGCATTTT. Filled out from reference TRBV2 and TRBJ1-5, the complete variable domain reads EPEVTQTPSHQVTQMGQEVILRCVPISNHLYFYWYRQILGQKVEFLVSFYNNEISEKSEIFDDQFSVERPDGSNFTLKIRSTKLEDSAMYFCASSGLGPQHFGDGTRLSIL.

The chain uses TRBV9 and TRBJ1-1; D is uncertain. The CDR3 spans 14 residues. The germline V gene encodes CDR1 SGDLS and CDR2 YYNGEE. Trimming removed 0 bases at V and 3 bases at J, with 9 bases between. For the CDR3, the DNA is TGTGCCAGCAGCGTAGGCCAGTGGGACACTGAAGCTTTCTTT. Translated: CASSVGQWDTEAFF.

A single count supports this clone. J is TRBJ2-2 and V is TRBV9; TRBD2 agrees at 11 bases. The V gene's germline CDR1 is SGDLS and CDR2 YYNGEE. Trimming at V came to 4 bases and at J to 1 base, leaving 3 bases not matched to a gene. The CDR3 extends over 16 amino acids. CDR3 in amino acids: CASSKTSGKNTGELFF. CDR3 sequence (DNA): TGTGCCAGCAGCAAGACTAGCGGGAAGAACACCGGGGAGCTGTTTTTT. Looking up the rest from reference TRBV9 and TRBJ2-2 gives the full variable domain: DSGVTQTPKHLITATGQRVTLRCSPRSGDLSVYWYQQSLDQGLQFLIQYYNGEERAKGNILERFSAQQFPDLHSELNLSSLELGDSALYFCASSKTSGKNTGELFFGEGSRLTVL.

The genes are TRBV19 and TRBJ2-1; the D gene could be TRBD1 or TRBD2 (5 bases each). The CDR3 sequence is 18 residues long. Germline V gene data show CDR1 as LNHDA and CDR2 as SQIVND (reference sequence). With 3 bases removed from V and 0 bases from J, the gap between germline ends came to 18 bases. The CDR3 loop is CASSIYEGRQSSYNEQFF. CDR3 sequence (DNA): TGTGCCAGTAGTATTTATGAGGGGCGGCAGAGCTCCTACAATGAGCAGTTCTTC.

This chain joins TRBV7-8 and TRBJ1-2; TRBD1 is a possible D gene (6 bases). The germline V and J ends were trimmed by 5 bases and 5 bases, with 15 bases remaining between them. Germline V gives CDR1 SGHVS, CDR2 FQNEAQ. This CDR3 contains 14 residues. CDR3 region: CASSPPGGGYGYTF. CDR3 nucleotides: TGTGCCAGCAGCCCCCCGGGAGGGGGTTATGGCTACACCTTC.